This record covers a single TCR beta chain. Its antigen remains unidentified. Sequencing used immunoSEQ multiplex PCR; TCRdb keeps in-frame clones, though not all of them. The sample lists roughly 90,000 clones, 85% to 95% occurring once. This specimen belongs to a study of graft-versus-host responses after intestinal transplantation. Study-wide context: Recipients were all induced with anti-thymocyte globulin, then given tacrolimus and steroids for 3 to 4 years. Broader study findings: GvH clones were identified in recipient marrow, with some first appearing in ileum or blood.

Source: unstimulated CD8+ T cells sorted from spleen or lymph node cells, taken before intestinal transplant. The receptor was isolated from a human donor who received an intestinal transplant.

The CDR3 nucleotides read TGTGCCAGGAACCGACTCTTGACCTACAATGAGCAGTTCTTC. Its translation is CARNRLLTYNEQFF. V gene TRBV2 combines with J gene TRBJ2-1; no clear D. The CDR3 contains 14 residues. Trimming shortened V by 9 bases and J by 2 bases, and 14 bases separated the two germline ends. Germline assignment: CDR1 SNHLY and CDR2 FYNNEI. Using reference TRBV2 and TRBJ2-1 for the parts outside the CDR3, the full variable domain is EPEVTQTPSHQVTQMGQEVILRCVPISNHLYFYWYRQILGQKVEFLVSFYNNEISEKSEIFDDQFSVERPDGSNFTLKIRSTKLEDSAMYFCARNRLLTYNEQFFGPGTRLTVL.